These 5 T cell receptor beta chains share one sample of origin, sequenced in a study of neurological immune-mediated disorders (dated by TCRdb to between 2017 and 2020). The time point label on this specimen signifies: longitudinal time-point 3. The method behind the library was 5' RACE. TCRdb lists the instrument as Illumina HiSeq 2500. Clones were called with MiXCR by TCRdb after fastp trimmed the public reads at Q25, and only in-frame beta chains were retained. For every CDR3 protein sequence, its rows merge into one entry that carries the most common genes and DNA. The sample has roughly 50,000 distinct CDR3 sequences on record, roughly 13% of them singletons. 9% of the sample is held by the ten biggest clonotypes. Sequencing was carried out using PBMCs. These receptors all stem from a male donor with HTLV-1-associated myelopathy (HAM/TSP).

By its share, this clonotype is medium-sized. The chain joins TRBV20-1 to TRBJ1-4; D gene uncertain. Germline assignment: CDR1 DFQATT and CDR2 SNEGSKA (reference sequence). The CDR3 has 12 residues. Between the trimmed V and J ends, which lost 6 bases and 4 bases, there was a span of 9 bases. CDR3 nucleotide sequence: TGCAGTGCCAGAAATGTTAATGAAAAACTGTTTTTT. This gives the protein CSARNVNEKLFF.

This clonotype was seen ten or more times. The V call is TRBV5-1, the J call TRBJ1-1, with 7 bases lining up with TRBD1. The length of the CDR3 is 15 residues. The germline CDR1 and CDR2 sequences are SGHRS and YFSETQ. V was pared by 3 bases and J by 0 bases, with 5 bases of the junction left unmatched. In DNA, the CDR3 is TGCGCCAGCAGCTCATACAGGGGTATGAACACTGAAGCTTTCTTT. Translating it yields CASSSYRGMNTEAFF.

The sample holds many counts of this clonotype. This chain joins TRBV5-1 and TRBJ2-1, with 10 positions matching TRBD1. V lost 4 bases and J lost 8; bases outside the gene matches: 9. The CDR3 is made up of 15 amino acids. Germline CDR1 reads SGHRS; CDR2 reads YFSETQ. The CDR3 nucleotides are TGCGCCAGCAGCGGGGGACAGGGGCCGCAAGATGAGCAGTTCTTC. This sequence encodes CASSGGQGPQDEQFF.

This clonotype occurred many times. Its ends do not fully match the called genes, so a read error is possible. This chain joins TRBV7-6 and TRBJ2-1, with D tentatively TRBD2 (6 bases). Germline CDR1 reads SGHVS; CDR2 reads FNYEAQ. The CDR3 sequence is 13 residues long. CDR3 amino acids: CASSLAIGGPGLF. The CDR3 nucleotides are TGTGCCAGCAGCTTAGCGATCGGGGGACCAGGCCTCTTC.

This clonotype was counted at least ten times. V usage is TRBV5-1 and J usage is TRBJ2-1; 11 positions match TRBD1. J was trimmed by 2 bases and V by 4 bases; bases with no gene match: 2. CDR3 length: 15 residues. Germline CDR1 reads SGHRS; CDR2 reads YFSETQ. CDR3 residues: CASSPGQGAYNEQFF. DNA for the CDR3: TGCGCCAGCAGCCCGGGACAGGGGGCCTACAATGAGCAGTTCTTC.